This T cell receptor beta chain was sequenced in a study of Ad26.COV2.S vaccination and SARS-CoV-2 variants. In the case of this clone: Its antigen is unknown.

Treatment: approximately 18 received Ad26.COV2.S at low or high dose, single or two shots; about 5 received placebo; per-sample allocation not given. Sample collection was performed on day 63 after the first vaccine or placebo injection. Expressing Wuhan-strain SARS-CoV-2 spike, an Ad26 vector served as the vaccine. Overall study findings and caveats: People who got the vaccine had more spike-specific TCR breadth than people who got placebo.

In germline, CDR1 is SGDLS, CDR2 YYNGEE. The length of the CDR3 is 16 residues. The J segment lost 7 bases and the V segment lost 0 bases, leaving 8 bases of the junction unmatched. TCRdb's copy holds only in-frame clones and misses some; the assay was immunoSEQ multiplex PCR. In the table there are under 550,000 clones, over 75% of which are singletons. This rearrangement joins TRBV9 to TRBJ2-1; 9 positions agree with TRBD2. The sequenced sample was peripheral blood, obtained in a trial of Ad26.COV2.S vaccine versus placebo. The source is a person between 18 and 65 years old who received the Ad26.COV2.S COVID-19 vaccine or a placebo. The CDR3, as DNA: TGTGCCAGCAGCGTAGATCCTAGCGGGGTCTCGAATGAGCAGTTCTTC. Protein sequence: CASSVDPSGVSNEQFF.